The 10 T cell receptor beta chains reported below all come from one sample, sequenced in a study of T cell changes during pregnancy in multiple sclerosis. Method: immunoSEQ multiplex PCR; TCRdb's copy keeps in-frame clones and lacks some. Of tens of thousands of clones listed, 80% to 95% are singletons. Sequences were derived from CD4+ T cells from peripheral blood mononuclear cells, sampled after pregnancy. These receptor sequences come from a female donor with multiple sclerosis, enrolled in a pregnancy study.

The rearrangement joins TRBV4-3 to TRBJ1-4; 10 bases map to TRBD1. Trimming cost V 4 bases and J 2 bases; bases outside gene matches: 1. Germline V gene lookup returns CDR1 LGHNA and CDR2 YSLEER. The CDR3 consists of 15 residues. The CDR3: CASSPGQGTNEKLFF. In DNA form, the CDR3 reads TGCGCCAGCAGCCCGGGACAGGGGACTAATGAAAAACTGTTTTTT.

The genes are TRBV7-2 and TRBJ2-5; TRBD1 matches 7 bases. Germline-derived CDR1 and CDR2 are SGHTA and FQGNSA. The CDR3 is made up of 14 amino acids. The trim removed 5 bases at V and 7 bases at J, leaving 10 bases unmatched. CDR3 coding DNA: TGTGCCAGCAGCCCAGATACAGGGGTAGGGACCCAGTACTTC. It is translated as CASSPDTGVGTQYF.

The V gene is TRBV13, the J gene TRBJ2-1, with TRBD2 identical over 11 bases. The ends lost 5 bases at V and 12 bases at J; junction bases unmatched: 21. The CDR3 has 18 amino acids. CDR1 and CDR2 from the germline V gene are PRHDT and FYEKMQ (reference sequence). The CDR3 is CASSDRSFRLAGGGGQFF. The CDR3 region has the DNA TGTGCCAGCAGCGATCGATCTTTCCGGCTAGCGGGGGGAGGGGGGCAGTTCTTC.

The rearrangement uses TRBV9 and TRBJ2-3, with 12 bases lining up with TRBD2. CDR1 and CDR2 (germline): SGDLS, YYNGEE. Germline trimming cut 5 bases from V and 7 bases from J; bases unmatched to any gene: 17. This CDR3 has 18 residues. The CDR3 DNA is TGTGCCAGCAGTCCGAGACTAGCGGGGGCCACCGCACGGTATACGCAGTATTTT. Amino acid sequence: CASSPRLAGATARYTQYF.

The chain has TRBV19 and TRBJ1-2; 10 positions match TRBD1. V shed 6 bases, J shed 4 bases, and the junction held 5 bases outside the gene matches. The CDR3 contains 14 residues. Per the germline V gene, CDR1 is LNHDA and CDR2 is SQIVND (reference sequence). The CDR3 DNA reads as TGTGCCAGTAGGGACAGGGGGTCGGGCTATGGCTACACCTTC. The encoded protein is CASRDRGSGYGYTF.

The count of this clone is one. The gene calls are TRBV19 and TRBJ2-1; tentatively, D is TRBD1 (6 bases). CDR1 LNHDA and CDR2 SQIVND come from the germline V gene (reference sequence). Trimming took off 3 bases at V and 4 bases at J, with 13 bases between the two ends. CDR3 length equals 15 residues. CDR3 protein: CASSIGAGAYNEQFF. In nucleotides, the CDR3 is TGTGCCAGTAGTATCGGCGCAGGGGCGTACAATGAGCAGTTCTTC. Using reference TRBV19 and TRBJ2-1 for the parts outside the CDR3, the full variable domain is DGGITQSPKYLFRKEGQNVTLSCEQNLNHDAMYWYRQDPGQGLRLIYYSQIVNDFQKGDIAEGYSVSREKKESFPLTVTSAQKNPTAFYLCASSIGAGAYNEQFFGPGTRLTVL.

This chain links TRBV7-2 with TRBJ2-7, with 8 bases that match TRBD2. This CDR3 has 19 amino acids. The junction had 13 bases not matched to a gene; V was cut back by 0 bases and J by 0 bases. Germline values: CDR1 SGHTA, CDR2 FQGNSA. The CDR3 nucleotides are TGTGCCAGCAGCTTAGCGCGGGCGGGGGGCCATGGGAGCTCCTACGAGCAGTACTTC. It yields the protein CASSLARAGGHGSSYEQYF.

The chain joins TRBV9 to TRBJ1-1, with 9 bases aligning to TRBD1. After removal of 4 bases from V and 4 bases from J, the junction contained 5 bases not matched to a gene. The CDR3 has 14 amino acids. CDR1 is SGDLS, CDR2 YYNGEE, per germline. The CDR3 here is CASSPQGASTEAFF. The CDR3, as DNA: TGTGCCAGCAGCCCACAGGGGGCAAGCACTGAAGCTTTCTTT.

This clone was detected only once. The J gene is TRBJ1-6, the V gene TRBV5-4, with D hard to call. The CDR3 spans 15 residues. V lost 6 bases and J 0 bases, leaving 10 bases between the germline ends. The germline V gene has CDR1 SGHNT and CDR2 YYREEE (reference sequence). In nucleotides, the CDR3 is TGTGCCAGCACGCCGGGGTCCTCCTATAATTCACCCCTCCACTTT. It is translated as CASTPGSSYNSPLHF.

The chain has TRBV5-1 and TRBJ2-1; 8 nucleotides match TRBD2. The V gene's germline CDR1 is SGHRS and CDR2 YFSETQ. Trimming at V came to 0 bases and at J to 5 bases, leaving 1 base not matched to a gene. CDR3 size: 14 residues. This chain's CDR3 is CASSLVLADNEQFF. CDR3 DNA: TGCGCCAGCAGCTTGGTACTAGCGGACAATGAGCAGTTCTTC.